The T cell receptor beta chain described here comes from a study of Ad26.COV2.S vaccination and SARS-CoV-2 variants. About this clone: The antigen is not known.

The protocol was immunoSEQ multiplex PCR, while the TCRdb copy is restricted to in-frame clones and leaves out a portion. Among roughly 390,000 clones, about nine tenths were seen once, and the ten largest hold 3% to 3.5%. Treatment of the sample: 19 received Ad26.COV2.S at low or high dose, single or two shots; roughly five received placebo; per-sample allocation not given. Collection of the samples took place on day 63 after the first injection of vaccine or placebo. Germline loops: CDR1 KGHSH, CDR2 LQKENI. The CDR3 covers 16 residues. Trimming took 3 bases from V and 2 from J; bases not matched to a gene: 7. Whole-study results and caveats: With respect to non-spike TCR breadth, vaccine and placebo recipients were similar. Reportedly, spike-specific CD8+ and CD4+ T cell responses achieved substantial breadth once vaccination had taken place.

The chain couples TRBV18 to TRBJ2-1; 7 bases are shared with TRBD1. The source of this sequence is a person aged 18-60 years who received the Ad26.COV2.S COVID-19 vaccine or a placebo. Sequencing used peripheral blood, obtained in a trial of Ad26.COV2.S vaccine versus placebo. CDR3 amino acids: CASSPLQGDTYNEQFF. The DNA for the CDR3 is TGTGCCAGCTCACCCCTGCAGGGGGACACCTACAATGAGCAGTTCTTC.